Below are 10 T cell receptor beta chains sequenced from a single sample in a study of cytomegalovirus exposure and HLA in healthy donors. PCR primers comprised 60 Vbeta and 13 Jbeta primers. Measured with immunoSEQ multiplex PCR; TCRdb has only the in-frame clones, and not every one. The repertoire holds around 190,000 clones, with 9.5% as singletons. Sequencing was performed on PBMCs. Receptors originate from a woman aged 25 to 39 in good health and CMV-seropositive.

This clone was counted a few times. This chain joins TRBV11-3 and TRBJ2-1; D might be TRBD2 (5 bases). The CDR3 spans 15 residues. Germline V gene sequence: CDR1 SGHNT, CDR2 YENEEA. Trimming took 1 base from V and 14 from J, leaving 21 bases between them. The DNA of the CDR3 is TGTGCCAGCAGCTTAGGTGGTGGCCGGGATCGGAGCGAGTTCTTC. Its protein product is CASSLGGGRDRSEFF.

This sequence joins TRBV11-3 and TRBJ2-5; 8 bases agree with TRBD2. Germline CDR1 reads SGHNT; CDR2 reads YENEEA. This CDR3 region has 15 residues. The trim removed 5 bases at V and 7 bases at J, leaving 12 bases unmatched. Written as DNA, the CDR3 is TGTGCCAGCAGCCATAATAGCGGGAAGGTGGGGACCCAGTACTTC. Amino acids: CASSHNSGKVGTQYF.

This chain connects TRBV2 to TRBJ1-5; D gene ambiguous. Germline V gives CDR1 SNHLY, CDR2 FYNNEI. V gave up 3 bases and J gave up 0 bases, with 12 bases separating them. The CDR3 totals 16 residues. The CDR3 protein is CASSEAGTYSNQPQHF. CDR3 sequence (DNA): TGTGCCAGCAGTGAGGCAGGAACCTATAGCAATCAGCCCCAGCATTTT.

The V call is TRBV9, the J call TRBJ2-7; the D gene is possibly TRBD1 (5 bases). CDR1 is SGDLS, CDR2 YYNGEE, per germline. CDR3 length equals 14 residues. V was pared by 1 base and J by 3 bases, with 11 bases between. The CDR3 loop is CASSVNQGFYEQYF. CDR3 coding DNA: TGTGCCAGCAGCGTAAATCAGGGCTTCTACGAGCAGTACTTC. Supplemented by reference TRBV9 and TRBJ2-7, the full variable domain reads DSGVTQTPKHLITATGQRVTLRCSPRSGDLSVYWYQQSLDQGLQFLIQYYNGEERAKGNILERFSAQQFPDLHSELNLSSLELGDSALYFCASSVNQGFYEQYFGPGTRLTVT.

This clone was seen only a few times. The V and J genes are TRBV15 and TRBJ1-5; 7 bases fit TRBD1. The CDR3 length is 14 residues. The junction had 5 bases not matched to a gene; V was cut back by 7 bases and J by 2 bases. CDR1 LNHNV and CDR2 YYDKDF come from the germline V gene (reference sequence). CDR3 protein: CATKGAVGNQPQHF. The CDR3 nucleotides read TGTGCCACCAAGGGGGCGGTGGGCAATCAGCCCCAGCATTTT. Full variable domain (rest looked up from reference TRBV15 and TRBJ1-5): DAMVIQNPRYQVTQFGKPVTLSCSQTLNHNVMYWYQQKSSQAPKLLFHYYDKDFNNEADTPDNFQSRRPNTSFCFLDIRSPGLGDTAMYLCATKGAVGNQPQHFGDGTRLSIL.

This clone was counted only a few times. V is TRBV30 and J is TRBJ1-1; no definite D call. The V end was cut by 7 bases, the J end by 1 base, with 13 bases between. The CDR3 totals 13 residues. Germline CDR1 reads GTSNPN; CDR2 reads SVGIG (reference sequence). For the CDR3, the DNA is TGTGCCTCGAGCCGGGGTGGGAACACTGAAGCTTTCTTT. Translated, it gives CASSRGGNTEAFF.

The CDR3 DNA follows: TGTGCCAGCAGTTTAAAGCAGGGGGTTACTGAAGCTTTCTTT. Its protein is CASSLKQGVTEAFF. The chain has TRBV6-5 and TRBJ1-1; 7 bases agree with TRBD1. The CDR3 loop spans 14 amino acids. Germline lookup yields CDR1 MNHEY and CDR2 SVGAGI. V shed 4 bases and J 5 bases; nucleotides not matched to a gene: 7.

This clone has more than one count but fewer than ten. The rearrangement links TRBV13 to TRBJ1-2; TRBD1 aligns across 9 bases. This CDR3 comprises 14 residues. Germline CDR1 is PRHDT and CDR2 is FYEKMQ (reference sequence). The V gene end was trimmed by 4 bases and the J gene end by 2 bases; junction bases not matched to a gene: 2. The CDR3 sequence is CASSWTGVNYGYTF. The CDR3 DNA reads TGTGCCAGCAGCTGGACAGGGGTGAACTATGGCTACACCTTC.

This clone has just a few counts. V is TRBV7-8 and J is TRBJ1-1; D is uncertain. V was pared by 4 bases and J by 3 bases, with 9 bases between. Germline-derived CDR1 and CDR2 are SGHVS and FQNEAQ. CDR3 length: 13 residues. The DNA for the CDR3 is TGTGCCAGCAGCTCCAAGCGTTACACTGAAGCTTTCTTT. This gives the protein CASSSKRYTEAFF.

V usage is TRBV5-1 and J usage is TRBJ2-7; 8 nucleotides agree with TRBD1. The CDR3 runs to 17 residues. The germline gives CDR1 SGHRS, CDR2 YFSETQ. Trimming cost V 0 bases and J 5 bases; bases outside gene matches: 13. CDR3 loop: CASSLAVLGSGGDEQYF. In nucleotides, the CDR3 is TGCGCCAGCAGCTTGGCAGTATTGGGTTCAGGGGGCGACGAGCAGTACTTC.